This T cell receptor beta chain was recovered during a study of identical twins. Study-wide points: Monozygotic twin pairs showed more out-of-frame TCR alpha sharing than models estimated. A cross-sectional statistical analysis, not follow-up of the same donors, supported the conclusions.

From the 5' RACE reads, TCRdb called clonotypes with MiXCR, one entry per CDR3 protein. The table has about 920,000 distinct CDR3 sequences, about 12% seen once. Among all donors, each was a healthy Caucasian. At least ten counts were recorded for this clonotype. Its matching antigen is unknown. Germline CDR1 is SQVTM and CDR2 is ANQGSEA. CDR3 length: 13 amino acids. Between the trimmed V and J ends, which lost 0 bases and 2 bases, there was a span of 6 bases. The same sample was also studied in work on yellow fever vaccine responses in identical twins.

Sequenced sample: PBMCs. The sequence came from a woman aged 18-35 years in good health. The chain is built from TRBV29-1 and TRBJ2-3; no clear D gene. The CDR3 loop is CSVEDGSTDTQYF. The CDR3 DNA reads as TGCAGCGTTGAAGATGGGTCCACAGATACGCAGTATTTT.